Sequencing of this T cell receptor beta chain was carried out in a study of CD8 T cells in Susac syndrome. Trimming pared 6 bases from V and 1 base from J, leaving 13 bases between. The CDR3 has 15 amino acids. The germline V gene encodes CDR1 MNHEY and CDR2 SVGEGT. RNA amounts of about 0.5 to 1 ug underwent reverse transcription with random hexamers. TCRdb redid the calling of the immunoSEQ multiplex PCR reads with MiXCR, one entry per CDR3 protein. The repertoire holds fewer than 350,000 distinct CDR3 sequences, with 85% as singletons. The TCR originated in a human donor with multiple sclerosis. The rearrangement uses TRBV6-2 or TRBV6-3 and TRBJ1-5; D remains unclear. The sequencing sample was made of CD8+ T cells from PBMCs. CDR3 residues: CASSPIGRSNQPQHF. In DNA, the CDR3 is TGTGCCAGCAGCCCTATCGGACGGAGCAATCAGCCCCAGCATTTT.